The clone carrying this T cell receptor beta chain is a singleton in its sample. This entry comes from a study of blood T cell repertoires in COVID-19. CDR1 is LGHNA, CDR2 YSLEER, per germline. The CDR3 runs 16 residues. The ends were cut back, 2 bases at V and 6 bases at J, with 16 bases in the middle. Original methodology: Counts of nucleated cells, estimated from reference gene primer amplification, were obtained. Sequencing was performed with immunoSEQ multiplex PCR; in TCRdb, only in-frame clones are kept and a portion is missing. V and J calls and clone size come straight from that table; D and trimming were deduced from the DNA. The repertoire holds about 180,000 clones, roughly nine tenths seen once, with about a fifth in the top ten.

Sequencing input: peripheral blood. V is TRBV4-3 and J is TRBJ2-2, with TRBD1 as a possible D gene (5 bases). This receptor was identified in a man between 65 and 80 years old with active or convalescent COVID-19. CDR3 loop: CASSQLTGASAGELFF. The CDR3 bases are TGCGCCAGCAGCCAACTCACTGGGGCCAGCGCCGGGGAGCTGTTTTTT.